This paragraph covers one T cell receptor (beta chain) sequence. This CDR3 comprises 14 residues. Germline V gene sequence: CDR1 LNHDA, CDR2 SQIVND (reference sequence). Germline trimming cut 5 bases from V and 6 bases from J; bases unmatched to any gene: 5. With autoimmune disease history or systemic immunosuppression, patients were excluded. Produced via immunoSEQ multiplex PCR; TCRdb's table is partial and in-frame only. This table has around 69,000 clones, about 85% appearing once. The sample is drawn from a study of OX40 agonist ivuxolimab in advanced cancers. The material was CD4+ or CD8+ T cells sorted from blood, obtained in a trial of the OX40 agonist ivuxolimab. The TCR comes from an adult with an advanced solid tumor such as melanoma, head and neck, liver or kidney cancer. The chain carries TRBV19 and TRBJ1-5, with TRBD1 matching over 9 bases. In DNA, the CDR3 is TGTGCCAGTAGTGGACAGGGGAAAAGTCAGCCCCAGCATTTT. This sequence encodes CASSGQGKSQPQHF. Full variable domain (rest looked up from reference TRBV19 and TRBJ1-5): DGGITQSPKYLFRKEGQNVTLSCEQNLNHDAMYWYRQDPGQGLRLIYYSQIVNDFQKGDIAEGYSVSREKKESFPLTVTSAQKNPTAFYLCASSGQGKSQPQHFGDGTRLSIL.